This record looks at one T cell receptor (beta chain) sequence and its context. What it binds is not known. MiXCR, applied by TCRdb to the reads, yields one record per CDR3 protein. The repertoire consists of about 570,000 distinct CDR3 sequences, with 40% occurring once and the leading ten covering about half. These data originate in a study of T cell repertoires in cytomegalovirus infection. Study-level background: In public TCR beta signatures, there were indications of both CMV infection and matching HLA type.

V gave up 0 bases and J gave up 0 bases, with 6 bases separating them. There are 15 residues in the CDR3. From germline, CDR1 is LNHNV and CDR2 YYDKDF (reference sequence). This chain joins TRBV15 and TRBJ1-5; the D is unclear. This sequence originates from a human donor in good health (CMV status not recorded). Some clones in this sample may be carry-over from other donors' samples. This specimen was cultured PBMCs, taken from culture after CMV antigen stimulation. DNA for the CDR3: TGTGCCACCAGCAGAGAAGGGTATAGCAATCAGCCCCAGCATTTT. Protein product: CATSREGYSNQPQHF.